Listed below are T cell receptor beta chains from one sample, sequenced in a study of cytomegalovirus exposure and HLA in healthy donors. The repertoire was sequenced with immunoSEQ multiplex PCR; TCRdb's copy has only in-frame clones and lacks some. This sample has approximately 73,000 clones, with 65% to 85% found just once. The sequenced material came from PBMCs. The source is a woman between 40 and 50 years old in good health and CMV-seropositive. CDR3s include the opening cysteine and the closing phenylalanine or tryptophan. A D gene is named only where the DNA matches it firmly. Not all rows give a size; the values are once, few, many and, for expanded clones, a class.

D gene: .; clone size: .; J gene: TRBJ1-5; V gene: TRBV5-6; CDR3 DNA: TGTGCCAGCAGCTACTGGAATCAGCCCCAGCATTTT; CDR3 protein: CASSYWNQPQHF
D gene: TRBD2; clone size: .; J gene: TRBJ2-3; V gene: TRBV5-1; CDR3 DNA: TGCGCCAGCAGCTTACTAGCGGGAGTTACAGATACGCAGTATTTT; CDR3 protein: CASSLLAGVTDTQYF
D gene: .; clone size: .; J gene: TRBJ1-1; V gene: TRBV25-1; CDR3 DNA: TGTGCCAGCAGTGAAGAAACAGCCATGAACACTGAAGCTTTCTTT; CDR3 protein: CASSEETAMNTEAFF
D gene: .; clone size: .; J gene: TRBJ2-5; V gene: TRBV29-1; CDR3 DNA: TGCAGCGTTGAAGATCTAGGGGTCGCTGGGCCCGCGGAGACCCAGTACTTC; CDR3 protein: CSVEDLGVAGPAETQYF
D gene: .; clone size: .; J gene: TRBJ1-3; V gene: TRBV5-8; CDR3 DNA: TGTGCCAGCAGCTTGTCCGGAGGATCTGGAAACACCATATATTTT; CDR3 protein: CASSLSGGSGNTIYF
D gene: TRBD2; clone size: .; J gene: TRBJ2-5; V gene: TRBV25-1; CDR3 DNA: TGTGCCAGCAAGTCATCGGGGGGGCTTGAGGAGACCCAGTACTTC; CDR3 protein: CASKSSGGLEETQYF
D gene: .; clone size: .; J gene: TRBJ1-1; V gene: TRBV18; CDR3 DNA: TGTGCCAGCTCACCACTTTCGTCCACTGAAGCTTTCTTT; CDR3 protein: CASSPLSSTEAFF
D gene: .; clone size: .; J gene: TRBJ2-3; V gene: TRBV19; CDR3 DNA: TGTGCCAGTAGTATAGAACGACGGGGGGCCACTTCAGATACGCAGTATTTT; CDR3 protein: CASSIERRGATSDTQYF
D gene: TRBD1; clone size: .; J gene: TRBJ1-6; V gene: TRBV5-1; CDR3 DNA: TGCGCCAGCAGCTTTACCCAGGGGGCTTATAATTCACCCCTCCACTTT; CDR3 protein: CASSFTQGAYNSPLHF
D gene: .; clone size: .; J gene: TRBJ2-5; V gene: TRBV15; CDR3 DNA: TGTGCCACCAGCAGAGATGGGAGGGGGCAAGAGACCCAGTACTTC; CDR3 protein: CATSRDGRGQETQYF
D gene: .; clone size: .; J gene: TRBJ1-3; V gene: TRBV11-2; CDR3 DNA: TGTGCCAGCAGCTTATGGGGCAGCGGAAACACCATATATTTT; CDR3 protein: CASSLWGSGNTIYF
D gene: .; clone size: .; J gene: TRBJ2-1; V gene: TRBV19; CDR3 DNA: TGTGCCACCCAGGAGGGCCTTAATGAGCAGTTCTTC; CDR3 protein: CATQEGLNEQFF
D gene: TRBD1; clone size: .; J gene: TRBJ1-4; V gene: TRBV7-6; CDR3 DNA: TGTGCCAGCAGCTTGGTAAAACAGGGGGCTGGTGAAAAACTGTTTTTT; CDR3 protein: CASSLVKQGAGEKLFF
D gene: .; clone size: .; J gene: TRBJ1-1; V gene: TRBV14; CDR3 DNA: TGTGCCAGCAGCCAAGGCGGAGGGGCTGAAGCTTTCTTT; CDR3 protein: CASSQGGGAEAFF
D gene: TRBD2; clone size: .; J gene: TRBJ2-7; V gene: TRBV5-4; CDR3 DNA: TGTGCCAGCAGCTCTAGCGGAACCTACGAGCAGTACTTC; CDR3 protein: CASSSSGTYEQYF
D gene: .; clone size: once; J gene: TRBJ1-2; V gene: TRBV28; CDR3 DNA: TGTGCCAGCAGGGGGGGGGTGCGCGGCTACACCTTC; CDR3 protein: CASRGGVRGYTF
D gene: TRBD2; clone size: .; J gene: TRBJ2-4; V gene: TRBV4-2; CDR3 DNA: TGTGCCAGCAGCCAGGCTAGCGGGGGGGTGGTAAACATTCAGTACTTC; CDR3 protein: CASSQASGGVVNIQYF
D gene: .; clone size: .; J gene: TRBJ2-3; V gene: TRBV12-5; CDR3 DNA: TGTGCTAGTGGTTCGTCAGGGGGGCCTGATACGCAGTATTTT; CDR3 protein: CASGSSGGPDTQYF
D gene: TRBD1; clone size: .; J gene: TRBJ1-6; V gene: TRBV25-1; CDR3 DNA: TGTGCCAGCGCTGGACAGGGGTATAATTCACCCCTCCACTTT; CDR3 protein: CASAGQGYNSPLHF
D gene: TRBD1; clone size: .; J gene: TRBJ2-5; V gene: TRBV4-2; CDR3 DNA: TGTGCCAGCAGCCAAGCCGGGACAGGGGGCGGGGAGACCCAGTACTTC; CDR3 protein: CASSQAGTGGGETQYF
D gene: .; clone size: .; J gene: TRBJ1-1; V gene: TRBV30; CDR3 DNA: TGTGCCTGGAGTGTACTAGGTATGGCTGAAGCTTTCTTT; CDR3 protein: CAWSVLGMAEAFF
D gene: .; clone size: .; J gene: TRBJ1-2; V gene: TRBV6-5; CDR3 DNA: TGTGCCAGCAGTTACTCGTGGCAGGGTGATGGCTACACCTTC; CDR3 protein: CASSYSWQGDGYTF
D gene: .; clone size: .; J gene: TRBJ2-1; V gene: TRBV6-5; CDR3 DNA: TGTGCCAGCAGTTACGAGGGGGACAATGAGCAGTTCTTC; CDR3 protein: CASSYEGDNEQFF
D gene: TRBD2; clone size: .; J gene: TRBJ2-5; V gene: TRBV14; CDR3 DNA: TGTGCCAGCAGCCAGAGGCGGGGGGAGACCCAGTACTTC; CDR3 protein: CASSQRRGETQYF
D gene: TRBD2; clone size: once; J gene: TRBJ2-3; V gene: TRBV5-4; CDR3 DNA: TGTGCCAGCAGCGGGACTAGCGGGAGTGACACAGATACGCAGTATTTT; CDR3 protein: CASSGTSGSDTDTQYF
D gene: .; clone size: .; J gene: TRBJ2-3; V gene: TRBV5-1; CDR3 DNA: TGCGCCAGCAGCTTGGAGGTGGGAGCTAGCACAGATACGCAGTATTTT; CDR3 protein: CASSLEVGASTDTQYF
D gene: TRBD1; clone size: .; J gene: TRBJ1-3; V gene: TRBV15; CDR3 DNA: TGTGCCACCAGCCGGGACAGGGTGAGAGGAAACACCATATATTTT; CDR3 protein: CATSRDRVRGNTIYF
D gene: .; clone size: few; J gene: TRBJ1-2; V gene: TRBV5-1; CDR3 DNA: TGCGCCAGCAGCCACGGACTAACTGATGGCTACACCTTC; CDR3 protein: CASSHGLTDGYTF
D gene: .; clone size: .; J gene: TRBJ2-7; V gene: TRBV29-1; CDR3 DNA: TGCAGCGTTGAAAGCGACTCCTACGAGCAGTACTTC; CDR3 protein: CSVESDSYEQYF
D gene: TRBD2; clone size: .; J gene: TRBJ2-5; V gene: TRBV18; CDR3 DNA: TGTGCCAGCTTGCCGGGACTAGGAGAGACCCAGTACTTC; CDR3 protein: CASLPGLGETQYF
D gene: TRBD2; clone size: .; J gene: TRBJ2-1; V gene: TRBV4-1; CDR3 DNA: TGCGCCAGCAGCCAAGATTCCCCCGGGGGGTCAGGCTACAATGAGCAGTTCTTC; CDR3 protein: CASSQDSPGGSGYNEQFF
D gene: .; clone size: .; J gene: TRBJ2-3; V gene: TRBV18; CDR3 DNA: TGTGCCAGCTCCAGGCCGACGGCAGATACGCAGTATTTT; CDR3 protein: CASSRPTADTQYF
D gene: .; clone size: .; J gene: TRBJ1-4; V gene: TRBV6-1; CDR3 DNA: TGTGCCAGCAGGGTAACGGGTAATGAAAAACTGTTTTTT; CDR3 protein: CASRVTGNEKLFF
D gene: TRBD1; clone size: once; J gene: TRBJ2-5; V gene: TRBV5-6; CDR3 DNA: TGTGCCAGCAGCTATCGGGGACAGGGGTACCAAGAGACCCAGTACTTC; CDR3 protein: CASSYRGQGYQETQYF
D gene: TRBD1; clone size: .; J gene: TRBJ1-2; V gene: TRBV6-1; CDR3 DNA: TGTGCCAGCAGACTACAGGGGGCGCGACACTATGGCTACACCTTC; CDR3 protein: CASRLQGARHYGYTF
D gene: .; clone size: .; J gene: TRBJ2-3; V gene: TRBV29-1; CDR3 DNA: TGCAGCGTTGCTGAGGACTACACAGATACGCAGTATTTT; CDR3 protein: CSVAEDYTDTQYF
D gene: TRBD1; clone size: few; J gene: TRBJ1-5; V gene: TRBV19; CDR3 DNA: TGTGCCAGTACCCCAGGACAGGGGCGAAGCAATCAGCCCCAGCATTTT; CDR3 protein: CASTPGQGRSNQPQHF
D gene: .; clone size: .; J gene: TRBJ2-3; V gene: TRBV5-1; CDR3 DNA: TGCGCCAGCAGCTCACTAGGGAGCCAAGCAGATACGCAGTATTTT; CDR3 protein: CASSSLGSQADTQYF
D gene: TRBD1; clone size: .; J gene: TRBJ1-5; V gene: TRBV15; CDR3 DNA: TGTGCCACCAGCAGAGCTGACAGGGGAACTCAGCCCCAGCATTTT; CDR3 protein: CATSRADRGTQPQHF